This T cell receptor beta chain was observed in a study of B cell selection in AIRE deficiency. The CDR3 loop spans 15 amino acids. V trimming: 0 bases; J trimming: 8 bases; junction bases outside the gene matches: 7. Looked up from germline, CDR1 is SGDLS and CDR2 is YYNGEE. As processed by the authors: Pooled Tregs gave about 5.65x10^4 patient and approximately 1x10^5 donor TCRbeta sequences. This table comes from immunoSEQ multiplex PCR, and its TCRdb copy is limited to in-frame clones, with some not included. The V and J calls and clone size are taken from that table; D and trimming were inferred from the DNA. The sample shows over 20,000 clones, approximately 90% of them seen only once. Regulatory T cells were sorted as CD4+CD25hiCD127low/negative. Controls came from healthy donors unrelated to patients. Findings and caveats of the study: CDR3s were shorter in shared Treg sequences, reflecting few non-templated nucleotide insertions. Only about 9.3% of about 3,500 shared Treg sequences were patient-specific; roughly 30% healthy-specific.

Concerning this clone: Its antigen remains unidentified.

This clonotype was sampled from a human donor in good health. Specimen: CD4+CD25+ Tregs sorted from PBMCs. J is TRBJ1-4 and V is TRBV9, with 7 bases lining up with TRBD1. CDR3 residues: CASSVVGGGAEKLFF. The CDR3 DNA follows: TGTGCCAGCAGCGTAGTGGGAGGGGGCGCGGAAAAACTGTTTTTT.